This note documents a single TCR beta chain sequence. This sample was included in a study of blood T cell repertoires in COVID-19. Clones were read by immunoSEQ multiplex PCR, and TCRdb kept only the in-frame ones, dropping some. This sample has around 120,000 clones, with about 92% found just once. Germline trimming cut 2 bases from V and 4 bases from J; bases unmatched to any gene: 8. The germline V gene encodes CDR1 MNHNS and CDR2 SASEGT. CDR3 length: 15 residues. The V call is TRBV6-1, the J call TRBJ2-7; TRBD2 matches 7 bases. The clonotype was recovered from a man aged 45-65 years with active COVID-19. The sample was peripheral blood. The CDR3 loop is CASSESAGRGYEQYF. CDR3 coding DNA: TGTGCCAGCAGTGAATCGGCAGGGCGGGGGTACGAGCAGTACTTC.